This T cell receptor (beta chain) emerged from a study of post-analysis software for immune sequencing data. Unique molecular identifiers had been added to the TCR beta cDNA libraries. MiXCR, applied by TCRdb to the PCR reads, yields one record per CDR3 protein. The profile covers under 650,000 distinct CDR3 sequences, with roughly 46% appearing a single time and 1.7% taken by the ten largest. Comments on this clonotype: Antigen unknown.

Whole-study findings and limits: Five or six TRBV segments, TRBV5-6, TRBV5-1 and TRBV20-1 among them, were found more frequent in patients than controls.

Unmatched junction bases numbered 7, after V lost 3 bases and J lost 4 bases. Germline CDR1 SGHTA, CDR2 FQGTGA. This CDR3 has 16 amino acids. This clonotype originated in a girl between 10 and 17 years old with multiple sclerosis. The specimen was blood. V gene TRBV7-3 combines with J gene TRBJ2-1, with TRBD2 identical over 9 bases. The CDR3 region is CASSFISGGKYNEQFF. CDR3 sequence (DNA): TGTGCCAGCAGCTTCATCAGCGGGGGGAAGTACAATGAGCAGTTCTTC.